Following are 7 T cell receptor beta chains from one sample sequenced in a study of cytomegalovirus exposure and HLA in healthy donors. Only in-frame clones appear in the TCRdb table, and some are missing; sequencing was by immunoSEQ multiplex PCR. The sample holds some 180,000 clones, roughly 77% seen once. Sample: PBMCs. The source is a young woman in good health and CMV-seronegative.

This clone was counted between two and nine times. J is TRBJ2-3 and V is TRBV5-1; 7 nucleotides line up with TRBD1. In germline, CDR1 is SGHRS, CDR2 YFSETQ. The CDR3 totals 15 residues. V was clipped by 6 bases and J by 2 bases; unmatched bases: 9. The CDR3: CASTTSGTDTDTQYF. CDR3 sequence (DNA): TGCGCCAGCACCACATCCGGGACAGACACAGATACGCAGTATTTT.

The chain carries TRBV18 and TRBJ2-3; TRBD1 is a possible D gene (5 bases). The CDR3 runs 14 residues. The V gene lost 3 bases and the J gene lost 4 bases, with 11 bases spanning the gap. Germline V gene lookup returns CDR1 KGHSH and CDR2 LQKENI. The CDR3, as DNA: TGTGCCAGCTCACCGGGGCAAACGCCAGATACGCAGTATTTT. This gives the protein CASSPGQTPDTQYF.

V gene TRBV18 combines with J gene TRBJ1-1; D possibly corresponds to TRBD1 (6 bases). The CDR3 contains 15 residues. V lost 1 base and J lost 5, with 14 bases in between. Germline V gene sequence: CDR1 KGHSH, CDR2 LQKENI. CDR3 sequence: CASSPRRTEGTEAFF. CDR3 sequence (DNA): TGTGCCAGCTCACCACGCAGGACAGAAGGGACTGAAGCTTTCTTT. Supplemented by reference TRBV18 and TRBJ1-1, the full variable domain reads NAGVMQNPRHLVRRRGQEARLRCSPMKGHSHVYWYRQLPEEGLKFMVYLQKENIIDESGMPKERFSAEFPKEGPSILRIQQVVRGDSAAYFCASSPRRTEGTEAFFGQGTRLTVV.

The rearrangement joins TRBV5-1 to TRBJ2-1, with TRBD2 matching over 9 bases. With 0 bases clipped from V and 8 bases from J, the junction kept 9 bases outside the gene matches. CDR3 size: 16 residues. The germline V gene encodes CDR1 SGHRS and CDR2 YFSETQ. CDR3 DNA: TGCGCCAGCAGCTTGGGGGCCGGCATAGCGGGAGATGAGCAGTTCTTC. Its protein is CASSLGAGIAGDEQFF.

This clone was counted a single time. This chain joins TRBV9 and TRBJ1-3; 9 nucleotides match TRBD1. CDR1 is SGDLS, CDR2 YYNGEE, per germline. V gave up 4 bases and J gave up 0 bases; unmatched junction bases: 5. The CDR3 has 16 amino acids. The CDR3, as DNA: TGTGCCAGCAGCTCCCCGACAGGGGGCTCTGGAAACACCATATATTTT. Its protein product is CASSSPTGGSGNTIYF.

The gene calls are TRBV2 and TRBJ2-1; 7 bases line up with TRBD1. Germline V lookup: CDR1 SNHLY, CDR2 FYNNEI. This CDR3 spans 14 amino acids. The V segment lost 2 bases and the J segment 6 bases; nucleotides outside the gene matches: 4. The CDR3 DNA is TGTGCCAGCAGTGAAAGGACAGGCCTCAATGAGCAGTTCTTC. It is translated as CASSERTGLNEQFF. Full variable domain (outside the CDR3, taken from reference TRBV2 and TRBJ2-1): EPEVTQTPSHQVTQMGQEVILRCVPISNHLYFYWYRQILGQKVEFLVSFYNNEISEKSEIFDDQFSVERPDGSNFTLKIRSTKLEDSAMYFCASSERTGLNEQFFGPGTRLTVL.

The chain employs TRBV5-1 and TRBJ1-6, with 10 bases fitting TRBD1. With V trimmed by 5 bases and J by 5 bases, 7 bases remained unmatched. The germline V gene has CDR1 SGHRS and CDR2 YFSETQ. The CDR3 covers 16 residues. The CDR3 DNA is TGCGCCAGCAGGCCGGGACAGGGGAACGATAATTCACCCCTCCACTTT. This sequence encodes CASRPGQGNDNSPLHF.